This T cell receptor beta chain appears in the sequencing data of a study of blood T cell repertoires in COVID-19. About the study: PBMCs, B-cell-depleted T cells, or T cells were the source of the cDNA or gDNA that made up the material.

Per the study methods: Estimated nucleated cell counts came from reference gene primer amplification. Only in-frame clones appear in the TCRdb table, and some are missing; sequencing was by immunoSEQ multiplex PCR. That table supplies the V and J calls and clone size; D and trimming were determined from the DNA. This table holds around 25,000 clones, 80% to 90% found once. Germline CDR1 reads KGHSH; CDR2 reads LQKENI. This CDR3 is 15 amino acids long. V gave up 0 bases and J gave up 4 bases, with 10 bases separating them. V is TRBV18 and J is TRBJ1-5; unclear D gene. The clonotype was recovered from a man between 65 and 85 years old with acute or convalescent COVID-19. The sequencing sample was made of peripheral blood. DNA for the CDR3: TGTGCCAGCTCACCACCGCTAGCGAAAAATCAGCCCCAGCATTTT. It specifies CASSPPLAKNQPQHF.